The clone carrying this T cell receptor (beta chain) was seen just once. Antigen specificity is unknown. Each CDR3 protein is one row after TCRdb ran MiXCR on the RT-PCR reads. The repertoire includes more than 2,000 distinct CDR3 sequences, 80% to 90% of them detected once, and 4% to 4.5% sits in the top ten. CDR3 length: 15 residues. The data were taken from a study of yellow fever vaccine responses in identical twins. Findings and limits, study-wide: Twins showed a vaccine T cell response that reportedly seemed partly convergent, partly personalized.

V gene TRBV12-1 combines with J gene TRBJ2-5; the table's TRBD2 call for D was not verified on the DNA. TRBV12-1 is tagged as a pseudogene. Here the sequenced sample was T cells from blood (PBMCs), unsorted or a sorted subset (not recorded which), taken before or after yellow fever vaccination (not recorded which). The origin of this receptor is a woman younger than 35 who received the yellow fever vaccine. The CDR3 DNA reads TGTGCCAGCAGCTTTGGAGCGGGAGACCAAGAGACCCAGTACTTC. Its translation is CASSFGAGDQETQYF.